This T cell receptor (beta chain) was identified in a study of long-term antiretroviral therapy in people with HIV. An immunoSEQ assay, version v3.0, was performed at survey level. The assay was immunoSEQ multiplex PCR, and TCRdb's table has in-frame clones only and misses some. Of fewer than 10,000 clones listed, around 70% are singletons. With 3 bases removed from V and 0 bases from J, the gap between germline ends came to 7 bases. Germline CDR1 reads SGHRS; CDR2 reads YFSETQ. This CDR3 comprises 15 residues. Study-wide findings and caveats: The repertoire was dominated at all time points by clones expanded before ART.

Only one count was recorded for this clone. Its specificity is unknown. This specimen was unsorted PBMCs, taken 1.8 years before starting antiretroviral therapy. The sequence came from a man in his forties or fifties with HIV. The chain uses TRBV5-1 and TRBJ2-6; no clear D. As DNA, the CDR3 is TGCGCCAGCAGCTCCACTATCTCTGGGGCCAACGTCCTGACTTTC. As protein: CASSSTISGANVLTF.